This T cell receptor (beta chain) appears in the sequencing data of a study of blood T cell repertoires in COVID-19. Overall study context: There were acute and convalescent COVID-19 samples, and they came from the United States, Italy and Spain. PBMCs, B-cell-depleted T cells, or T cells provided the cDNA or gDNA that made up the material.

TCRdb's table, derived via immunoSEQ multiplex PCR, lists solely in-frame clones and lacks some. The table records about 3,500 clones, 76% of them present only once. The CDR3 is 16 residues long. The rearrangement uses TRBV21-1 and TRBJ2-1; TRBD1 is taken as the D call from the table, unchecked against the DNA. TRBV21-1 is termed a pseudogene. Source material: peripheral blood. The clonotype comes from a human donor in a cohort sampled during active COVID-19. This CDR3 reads CASIKGGGPHDNEQFF. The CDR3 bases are TGTGCCAGCATCAAAGGGGGCGGTCCGCACGACAATGAGCAGTTCTTC.